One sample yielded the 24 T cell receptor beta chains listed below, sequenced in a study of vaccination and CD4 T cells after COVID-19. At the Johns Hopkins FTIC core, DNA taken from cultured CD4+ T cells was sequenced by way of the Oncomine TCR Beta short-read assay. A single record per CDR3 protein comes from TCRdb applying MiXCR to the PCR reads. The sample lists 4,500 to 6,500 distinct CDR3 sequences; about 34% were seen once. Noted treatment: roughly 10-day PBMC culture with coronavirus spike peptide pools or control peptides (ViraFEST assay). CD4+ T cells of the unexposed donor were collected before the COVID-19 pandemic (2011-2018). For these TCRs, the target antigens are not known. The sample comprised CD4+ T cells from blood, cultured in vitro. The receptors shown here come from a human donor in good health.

As DNA, the CDR3 is TGCAGTGCTAGAGATCGAATGGGACTAGCGGGGGAAGGCGACGAGCAGTACTTC. Amino acid sequence: CSARDRMGLAGEGDEQYF. The V gene is TRBV20-1, the J gene TRBJ2-7; the match to TRBD2 covers 14 bases. Per germline, CDR1 DFQATT and CDR2 SNEGSKA (reference sequence). CDR3 size: 18 residues. V gave up 0 bases and J gave up 5 bases; unmatched junction bases: 12.

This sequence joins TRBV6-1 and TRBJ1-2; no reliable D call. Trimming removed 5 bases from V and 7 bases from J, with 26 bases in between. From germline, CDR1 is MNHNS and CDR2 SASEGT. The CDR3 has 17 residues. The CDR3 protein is CASSPDGLGLHLFGYTF. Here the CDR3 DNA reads TGTGCCAGCAGTCCGGACGGCCTCGGGCTACATTTGTTTGGCTACACCTTC.

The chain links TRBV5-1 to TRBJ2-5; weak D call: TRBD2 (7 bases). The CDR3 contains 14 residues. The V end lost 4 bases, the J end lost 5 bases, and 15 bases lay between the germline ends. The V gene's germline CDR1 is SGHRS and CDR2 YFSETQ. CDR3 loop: CASSEEGGLETQYF. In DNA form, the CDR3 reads TGCGCCAGCAGCGAGGAGGGGGGGCTGGAGACCCAGTACTTC.

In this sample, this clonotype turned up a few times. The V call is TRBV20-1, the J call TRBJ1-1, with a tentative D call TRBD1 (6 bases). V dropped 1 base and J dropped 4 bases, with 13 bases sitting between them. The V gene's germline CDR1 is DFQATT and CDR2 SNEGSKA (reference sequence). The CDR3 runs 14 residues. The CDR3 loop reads CSARAWGGGTEAFF. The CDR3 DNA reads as TGCAGTGCTAGAGCCTGGGGAGGGGGCACTGAAGCTTTCTTT.

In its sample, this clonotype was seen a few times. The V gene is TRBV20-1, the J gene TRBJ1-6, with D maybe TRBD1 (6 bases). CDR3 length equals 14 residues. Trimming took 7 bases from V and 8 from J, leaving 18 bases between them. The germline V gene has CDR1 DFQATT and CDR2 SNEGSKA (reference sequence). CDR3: CSVPAWEGDSPLHF. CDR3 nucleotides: TGCAGTGTCCCGGCTTGGGAGGGGGATTCACCCCTCCACTTT.

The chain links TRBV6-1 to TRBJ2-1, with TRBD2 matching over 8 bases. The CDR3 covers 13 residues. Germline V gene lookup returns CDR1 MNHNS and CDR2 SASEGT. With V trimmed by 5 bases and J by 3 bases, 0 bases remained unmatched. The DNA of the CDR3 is TGTGCCAGCAGTACTAGCGGCTACAATGAGCAGTTCTTC. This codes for CASSTSGYNEQFF.

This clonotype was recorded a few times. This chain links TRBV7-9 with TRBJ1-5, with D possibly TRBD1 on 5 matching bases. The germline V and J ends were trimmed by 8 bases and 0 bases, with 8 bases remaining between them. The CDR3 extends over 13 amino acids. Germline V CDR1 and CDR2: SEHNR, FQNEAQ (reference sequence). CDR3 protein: CASEQGSNQPQHF. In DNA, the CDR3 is TGTGCCAGCGAGCAGGGTAGCAATCAGCCCCAGCATTTT.

The CDR3 DNA follows: TGCGCCAGCAGCTTGATCGGACAGGGCACTGAAGCTTTCTTT. Residues: CASSLIGQGTEAFF. This chain joins TRBV5-1 and TRBJ1-1, with 8 positions matching TRBD1. Germline CDR1 and CDR2: SGHRS and YFSETQ. The CDR3 contains 14 residues. V gave up 1 base and J gave up 4 bases; unmatched junction bases: 3.

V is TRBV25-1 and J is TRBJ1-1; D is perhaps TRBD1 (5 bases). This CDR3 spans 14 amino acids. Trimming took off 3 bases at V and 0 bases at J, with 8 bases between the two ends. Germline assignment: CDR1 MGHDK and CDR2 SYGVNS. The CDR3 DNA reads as TGTGCCAGCAGTGAGGGGACCTTGAACACTGAAGCTTTCTTT. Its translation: CASSEGTLNTEAFF.

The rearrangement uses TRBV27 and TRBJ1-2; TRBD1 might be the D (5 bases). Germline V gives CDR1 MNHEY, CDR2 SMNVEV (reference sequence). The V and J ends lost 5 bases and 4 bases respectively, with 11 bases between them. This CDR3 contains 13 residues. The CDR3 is CASSLAGGYGYTF. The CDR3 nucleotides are TGTGCCAGCAGTCTCGCGGGGGGCTATGGCTACACCTTC.

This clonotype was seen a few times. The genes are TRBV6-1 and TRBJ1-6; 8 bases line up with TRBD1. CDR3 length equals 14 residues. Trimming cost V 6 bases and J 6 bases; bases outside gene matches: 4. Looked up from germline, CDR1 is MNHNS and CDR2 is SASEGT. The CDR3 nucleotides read TGTGCCAGCAGCTCGGGACAGGCTAATTCACCCCTCCACTTT. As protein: CASSSGQANSPLHF.

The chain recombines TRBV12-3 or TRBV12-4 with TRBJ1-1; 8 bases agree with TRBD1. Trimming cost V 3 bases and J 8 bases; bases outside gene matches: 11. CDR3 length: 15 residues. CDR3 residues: CASSLGPTGEGEAFF. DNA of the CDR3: TGTGCCAGCAGTTTGGGTCCGACAGGGGAGGGGGAAGCTTTCTTT.

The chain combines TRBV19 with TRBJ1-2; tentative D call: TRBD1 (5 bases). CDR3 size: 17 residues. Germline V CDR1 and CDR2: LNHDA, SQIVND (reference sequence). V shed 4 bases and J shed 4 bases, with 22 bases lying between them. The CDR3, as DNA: TGTGCCAGTAGTAGTAGTGTTGGGGACGGTCGGCTCTATGGCTACACCTTC. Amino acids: CASSSSVGDGRLYGYTF.

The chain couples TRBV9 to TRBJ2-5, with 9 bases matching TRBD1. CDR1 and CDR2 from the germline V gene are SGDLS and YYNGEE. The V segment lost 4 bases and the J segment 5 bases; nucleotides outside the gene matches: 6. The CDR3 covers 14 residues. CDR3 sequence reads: CASSPGQGHETQYF. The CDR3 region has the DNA TGTGCCAGCAGCCCGGGACAGGGTCACGAGACCCAGTACTTC.

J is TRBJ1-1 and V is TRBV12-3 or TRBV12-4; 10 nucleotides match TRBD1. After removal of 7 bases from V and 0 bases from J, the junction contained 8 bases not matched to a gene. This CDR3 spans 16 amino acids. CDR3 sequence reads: CASNLGQGLMNTEAFF. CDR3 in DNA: TGTGCCAGCAACCTGGGACAGGGGCTCATGAACACTGAAGCTTTCTTT.

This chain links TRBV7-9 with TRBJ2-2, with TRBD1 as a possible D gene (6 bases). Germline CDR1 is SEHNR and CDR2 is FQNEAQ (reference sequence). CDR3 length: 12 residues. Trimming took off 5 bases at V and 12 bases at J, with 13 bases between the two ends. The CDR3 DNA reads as TGTGCCAGCAGCGCATTCGGGACACAGCTGTTTTTT. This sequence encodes CASSAFGTQLFF.

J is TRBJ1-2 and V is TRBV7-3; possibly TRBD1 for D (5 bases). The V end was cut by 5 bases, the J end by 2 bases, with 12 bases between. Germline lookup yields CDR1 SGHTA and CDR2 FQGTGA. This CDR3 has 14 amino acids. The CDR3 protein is CASSPMGENYGYTF. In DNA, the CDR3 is TGTGCCAGCAGCCCCATGGGGGAAAACTATGGCTACACCTTC.

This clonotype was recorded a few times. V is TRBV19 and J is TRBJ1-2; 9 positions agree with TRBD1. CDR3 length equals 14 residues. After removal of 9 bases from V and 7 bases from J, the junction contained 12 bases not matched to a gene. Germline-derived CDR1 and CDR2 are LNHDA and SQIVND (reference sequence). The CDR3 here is CASLGRQGGSGYTF. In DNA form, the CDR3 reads TGTGCCAGCCTCGGGAGACAGGGGGGTTCTGGCTACACCTTC.

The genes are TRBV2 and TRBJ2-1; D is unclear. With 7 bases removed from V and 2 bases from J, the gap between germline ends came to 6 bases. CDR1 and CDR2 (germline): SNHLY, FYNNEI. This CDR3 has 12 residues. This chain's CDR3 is CASTNAYNEQFF. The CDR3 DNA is TGTGCCAGCACAAACGCCTACAATGAGCAGTTCTTC.

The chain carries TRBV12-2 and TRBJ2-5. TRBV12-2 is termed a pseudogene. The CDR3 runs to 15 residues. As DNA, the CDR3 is TGTGCAAGTCGCTTTAATATGAGGAGAAGGGAGACCCAGTACTTC. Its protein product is CASRFNMRRRETQYF.

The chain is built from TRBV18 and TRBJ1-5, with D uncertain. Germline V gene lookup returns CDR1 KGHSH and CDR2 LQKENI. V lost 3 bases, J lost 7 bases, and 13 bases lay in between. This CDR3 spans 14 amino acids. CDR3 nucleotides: TGTGCCAGCTCACCGGGGAGGGAGGGACAGCCCCAGCATTTT. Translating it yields CASSPGREGQPQHF.

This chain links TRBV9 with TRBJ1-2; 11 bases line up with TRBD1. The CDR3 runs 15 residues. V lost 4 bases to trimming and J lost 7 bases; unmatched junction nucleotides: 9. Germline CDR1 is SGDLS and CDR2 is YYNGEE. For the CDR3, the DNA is TGTGCCAGCAGCACGTTGGGACAGGGGGTGGGTGGCTACACCTTC. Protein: CASSTLGQGVGGYTF.

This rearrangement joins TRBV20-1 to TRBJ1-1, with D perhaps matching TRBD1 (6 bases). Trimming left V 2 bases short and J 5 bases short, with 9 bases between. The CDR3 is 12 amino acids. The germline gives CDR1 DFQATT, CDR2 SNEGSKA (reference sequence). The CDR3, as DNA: TGCAGTGCTAGATCAGGGGAGACTGAAGCTTTCTTT. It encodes CSARSGETEAFF.

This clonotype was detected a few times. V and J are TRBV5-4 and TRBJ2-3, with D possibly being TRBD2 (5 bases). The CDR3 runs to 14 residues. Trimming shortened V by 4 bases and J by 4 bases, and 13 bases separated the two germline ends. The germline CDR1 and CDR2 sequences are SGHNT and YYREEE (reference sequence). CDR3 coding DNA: TGTGCCAGCAGCAAACGGGATGGGGCAGATACGCAGTATTTT. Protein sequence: CASSKRDGADTQYF.